The entry below describes one T cell receptor beta chain. Its antigen is not identified. Deletions cut 8 bases from V and 2 bases from J, with 7 bases between. Germline V gives CDR1 ENHRY, CDR2 SYGVKD. The CDR3 length is 13 residues. This entry belongs to a study of PD-1 blockade in classical Hodgkin lymphoma. This sample's time point: newly diagnosed, previously untreated cHL patient sample. Study results and limitations: Newly diagnosed patients had baseline TCR diversity that was reportedly lower than that of healthy donors. Underlying causes for the observed repertoire differences were not defined, possibly disease activity or prior therapy.

Data came from immunoSEQ multiplex PCR; TCRdb stores just in-frame clones and leaves some out. The sample includes some 23,000 clones, around 94% seen only once; the top ten take less than 5%. The chain employs TRBV10-3 and TRBJ2-6; D ambiguous. Sequencing was performed on peripheral blood mononuclear cells (PBMCs). This clonotype originated in a human donor with classical Hodgkin lymphoma. The CDR3 sequence: CAIGAAGANVLTF. CDR3 DNA: TGTGCCATCGGTGCGGCTGGGGCCAACGTCCTGACTTTC.